This TCR beta chain was sequenced for a study of T-cell reconstitution after alpha-beta-depleted transplantation in children (dated by TCRdb to 2016 to 2018). Context from the whole study: The study quantitatively tracked T-cell immune reconstitution after TCRalphabeta/CD19-depleted allogeneic hematopoietic cell transplantation in children using TCR repertoire profiling.

The library was generated by PCR. TCRdb shows the sequencer as Illumina HiSeq 2500. To normalize quantification of the TCRbeta repertoire, the TCR libraries were built with molecular barcoding that relied on unique molecular identifiers. The public reads were reanalyzed by TCRdb: fastp trimming at Q25, MiXCR alignment, in-frame beta chains only. Every distinct CDR3 protein forms one entry, paired with its most common genes and DNA. The sample table shows some 500,000 distinct CDR3 sequences, and around 19% are seen once. The ten largest clones represent 3.3% of the sample. Taken from cysteine to phenylalanine, the CDR3 has 15 residues. The CDR3 DNA has 45 bases and is translated from base 1. The trim is 0 bases for V and 1 base for J, with a gap of 12 bases between the germline ends. CDR1 and CDR2, looked up from the germline V gene (reference sequence), are GTSNPN and SVGIG. As to this clonotype: The antigen it binds to is not known. Nothing much larger sits one base from this clone, and base qualities are not available.

The sequence links TRBV30 to TRBJ1-1; the D gene cannot be named for sure. This material consisted of PBMCs from the stem cell graft donor, taken from the stem cell graft. The sequence derives from a human donor who donated a stem cell graft to a child with acute lymphoblastic leukemia. Here is the DNA: TGTGCCTGGAGTGTACCGGGGATATCGAACACTGAAGCTTTCTTT. This translates into CAWSVPGISNTEAFF.